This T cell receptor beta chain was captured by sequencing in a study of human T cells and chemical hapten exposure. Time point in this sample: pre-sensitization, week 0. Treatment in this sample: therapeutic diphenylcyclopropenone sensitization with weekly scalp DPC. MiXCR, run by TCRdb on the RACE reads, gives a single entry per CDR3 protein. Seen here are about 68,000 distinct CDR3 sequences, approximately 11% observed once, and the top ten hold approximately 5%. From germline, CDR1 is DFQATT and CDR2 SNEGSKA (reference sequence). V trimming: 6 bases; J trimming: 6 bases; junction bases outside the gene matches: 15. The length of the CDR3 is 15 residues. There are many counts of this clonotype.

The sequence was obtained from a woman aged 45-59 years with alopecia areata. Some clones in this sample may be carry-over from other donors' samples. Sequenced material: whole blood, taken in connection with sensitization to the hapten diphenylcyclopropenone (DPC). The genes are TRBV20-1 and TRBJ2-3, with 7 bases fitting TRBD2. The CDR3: CSAAGGRLTRDTQYF. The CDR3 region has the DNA TGCAGTGCCGCCGGGGGGAGACTTACCCGGGATACGCAGTATTTT.